This T cell receptor (beta chain) was observed in a study of blood T cell repertoires in COVID-19 (dated by TCRdb to the early 2020s). A note on the overall study: Samples from collaborators originated in the United States, Italy and Spain and spanned both the acute and convalescent phases of COVID-19. Subjects who had been exposed to COVID-19, were actively infected with it, or had recovered from it provided the deeply sampled blood TCRbeta repertoires that made up the dataset. Sample metadata almost always included a de-identified subject ID, COVID-19 status, age in years and sex. Samples were obtained from the ongoing ImmuneRACE study (first 160 participants) and from 1,000 to 1,500 subjects provided by 6 global collaborators. HLA class I and class II types, where available, came from metadata supplied by the sample provider rather than from assay-based typing. The repertoires were released in a freely available public database intended as a resource for research on the immune response to SARS-CoV-2. The prospective study material was composed of cDNA or gDNA derived from T cells, B-cell-depleted T cells, or PBMCs.

This clone was recorded only once. Its binding antigen is unknown. Base qualities were left out, and no much larger clone turns up one base away. Participants in the prospective study were enrolled through a virtual design, were aged roughly 18 to 100 years, and lived in some 24 United States geographic areas. To assign participants to cohorts, the prospective study relied on clinical history that participants themselves reported in a screening survey and a study questionnaire. Recovered participants in ImmuneRACE Cohort 3 were defined as having two consecutive negative NP/OP PCR tests, clearance from a healthcare professional, or resolution of symptoms. Each participant in the prospective study had whole blood, serum and a nasopharyngeal or oropharyngeal swab collected by mobile phlebotomists. Additional blood draws and questionnaires over an approximately 2-month period could optionally be provided by prospective study participants. Prospective study blood samples were shipped either frozen or at room temperature before DNA extraction.

TCRbeta CDR3 regions were amplified from genomic DNA using the immunoSEQ Assay, a bias-controlled multiplex PCR. On the authors' methods: Within the assay, amplification of reference gene primers was used to estimate how many nucleated cells each sample contained. Sequence reads were collapsed and filtered to measure the absolute abundance of every unique TCRbeta CDR3 rearrangement. For each sample, productive Simpson clonality was calculated as the square root of Simpson's diversity index across productive rearrangements. What TCRdb holds here is the immuneACCESS table cut down to in-frame rearrangements. Part of the clones is not present; checked against another copy, under half of the missing clones reflect an unresolved V gene, and the others are unexplained. V and J calls and clone size are given by that table; D and trimming were obtained from the DNA. This sample holds over 200,000 clones; under 90% were observed only once. The ten largest clonotypes hold under 2% of the sample.

CDR1 and CDR2 were assigned from the germline V gene (reference sequence) as LNHDA and SQIVND. The CDR3, from cysteine to phenylalanine, totals 17 residues. The sequence is cut down to CDR3 DNA, 51 bases in frame from base 1. V is reduced by 3 bases and J by 2 bases, leaving a spacing of 14 bases between them. Here is what the overall study found, with its caveats: Clinical and demographic metadata were provided uncurated, with the amount varying by source and participant.

The chain links TRBV19 with TRBJ2-6, and perhaps TRBD2 as D gene, on 6 matching bases. The receptor's source is a man between 60 and 70 years old who had recovered from COVID-19. Source material: PBMCs or T cells enriched from blood (not recorded which). The DNA sequence reads TGTGCCAGTAGTATCAACGGGGGTGTGACTGGGGCCAACGTCCTGACTTTC. This gives the protein CASSINGGVTGANVLTF.